The rows below give T cell receptor beta chains drawn from one sample of a study of T-cell reconstitution after alpha-beta-depleted transplantation in children. Using its own MiXCR run on the PCR reads, TCRdb lists one record per CDR3 protein. The repertoire holds about 260,000 distinct CDR3 sequences, roughly 8.2% seen once, with approximately 6% in the top ten. Source: PBMCs, mostly from graft donor cells, taken 180 days after TCRalphabeta/CD19-depleted stem cell transplant. Source of these receptors: a male patient under 18 who had a stem cell transplant for acute lymphoblastic leukemia, so the T cells may come from the graft donor. Each CDR3 is given with its conserved first and last residue. The order of the fields is D gene, J gene, clone size, V gene, CDR3 protein, CDR3 DNA. The D gene is left open where the match is weak. Some rows mark clone size as missing; the rest say once, few, many or name a class of expanded clone.

D gene: .
J gene: TRBJ2-6
clone size: many
V gene: TRBV5-1
CDR3 protein: CASSLYGLPSSGANVLTF
CDR3 DNA: TGCGCCAGCAGCTTGTATGGACTGCCGAGCTCTGGGGCCAACGTCCTGACTTTC

D gene: TRBD1
J gene: TRBJ2-6
clone size: .
V gene: TRBV6-1
CDR3 protein: CASSPYVRTGASGANVLTF
CDR3 DNA: TGTGCCAGCAGTCCCTACGTTAGGACAGGGGCCTCTGGGGCCAACGTCCTGACTTTC

D gene: TRBD2
J gene: TRBJ2-2
clone size: few
V gene: TRBV5-4
CDR3 protein: CASSPYAAGGTGELFF
CDR3 DNA: TGTGCCAGCAGCCCCTACGCTGCGGGGGGCACCGGGGAGCTGTTTTTT

D gene: .
J gene: TRBJ2-1
clone size: many
V gene: TRBV6-2/TRBV6-3
CDR3 protein: CASSSRDLPAGKGDEQFF
CDR3 DNA: TGTGCCAGCAGTTCTCGCGATCTTCCGGCAGGGAAGGGAGATGAGCAGTTCTTC

D gene: TRBD2
J gene: TRBJ2-2
clone size: many
V gene: TRBV20-1
CDR3 protein: CSARPVPGREQTGELFF
CDR3 DNA: TGCAGTGCTAGACCGGTTCCGGGGAGGGAACAGACCGGGGAGCTGTTTTTT

D gene: TRBD2
J gene: TRBJ2-7
clone size: few
V gene: TRBV6-6
CDR3 protein: CASSYGTSSSLGSYEQYF
CDR3 DNA: TGTGCCAGCAGTTACGGGACTAGCTCATCCCTCGGCTCCTACGAGCAGTACTTC

D gene: TRBD2
J gene: TRBJ2-4
clone size: many
V gene: TRBV5-1
CDR3 protein: CASSLESGTSGNTNIQYF
CDR3 DNA: TGCGCCAGCAGCTTAGAATCCGGGACTAGCGGGAATACGAACATTCAGTACTTC

D gene: TRBD2
J gene: TRBJ2-2
clone size: many
V gene: TRBV12-3/TRBV12-4
CDR3 protein: CASSSGRYTGELFF
CDR3 DNA: TGTGCCAGCAGTAGCGGGAGGTACACCGGGGAGCTGTTTTTT

D gene: .
J gene: TRBJ2-7
clone size: many
V gene: TRBV3-1
CDR3 protein: CASSQEPLSYEQYF
CDR3 DNA: TGTGCCAGCAGCCAAGAACCCCTGTCCTACGAGCAGTACTTC

D gene: .
J gene: TRBJ2-7
clone size: many
V gene: TRBV20-1
CDR3 protein: CSARVAEVSYEQYF
CDR3 DNA: TGCAGTGCTAGAGTGGCGGAAGTTTCCTACGAGCAGTACTTC

D gene: .
J gene: TRBJ2-7
clone size: many
V gene: TRBV6-2/TRBV6-3
CDR3 protein: CASQVRMGEQYF
CDR3 DNA: TGTGCCAGTCAAGTCAGGATGGGCGAGCAGTACTTC

D gene: .
J gene: TRBJ2-1
clone size: .
V gene: TRBV5-6
CDR3 protein: CAMGPRVFCSYNEQFF
CDR3 DNA: TGTGCCATGGGCCCCAGGGTGTTCTGCTCCTACAATGAGCAGTTCTTC

D gene: TRBD2
J gene: TRBJ2-7
clone size: many
V gene: TRBV3-1
CDR3 protein: CASSPTSGHYEQYF
CDR3 DNA: TGTGCCAGCAGCCCGACTAGCGGTCACTACGAGCAGTACTTC

D gene: TRBD2
J gene: TRBJ2-2
clone size: many
V gene: TRBV5-1
CDR3 protein: CASRDSGTGELFF
CDR3 DNA: TGCGCCAGCAGAGATAGCGGGACCGGGGAGCTGTTTTTT

D gene: .
J gene: TRBJ1-4
clone size: many
V gene: TRBV18
CDR3 protein: CASSPSGGEKLFF
CDR3 DNA: TGTGCCAGCTCACCTTCGGGTGGAGAAAAACTGTTTTTT

D gene: TRBD2
J gene: TRBJ2-5
clone size: many
V gene: TRBV28
CDR3 protein: CASSLGGLAGEETQYF
CDR3 DNA: TGTGCCAGCAGTTTAGGCGGACTAGCGGGAGAGGAGACCCAGTACTTC

D gene: TRBD1
J gene: TRBJ1-1
clone size: many
V gene: TRBV7-9
CDR3 protein: CASSLGTGVFEAFF
CDR3 DNA: TGTGCCAGCAGCTTAGGGACAGGGGTATTTGAAGCTTTCTTT